What follows describes a single T cell receptor beta chain. A few counts support this clone. The antigen this receptor binds is unknown. No much larger clonotype is one base removed from it; base qualities were not supplied. Reading from cysteine to phenylalanine, the CDR3 counts 14 amino acids. CDR3 DNA is the only sequence kept; it has 42 bases, read in frame from the first base. V lost 0 bases and J lost 4 bases; the stretch between them is 10 bases long. Reading the germline V gene gives CDR1 SGHRS and CDR2 YFSETQ. This entry comes from a study of beta chain features in type 1 diabetes (dated by TCRdb to the late 2010s). For context, the study as a whole: Patients and healthy donors did not differ in mean age, gender distribution, total cell number or subset yield. A total of roughly 100 million sorted cells were examined across all samples, and a strong correlation was observed between cell number per subset and RNA yield. In the study, recently diagnosed type 1 diabetes patients and matched healthy donors were compared on the TCRB repertoires of their sorted circulating CD4+ T cell subsets. Naive and central memory subsets were obtained from all 30 or so donors, but regulatory and stem cell-like memory subsets were isolated from only 8 patients and about 8 healthy donors.

A single peripheral blood draw of about 120 mL on average was collected from each donor into heparinised tubes. Using a panel that included CD45RO, CCR7, CD25, CD127, CD95 and CD27, naive, central memory, regulatory and stem cell-like memory CD4+ T cells were sorted on a BD FACSAria II. All sorted populations exceeded 95% purity. Right away, PBMCs were isolated by Lymphoprep density gradient centrifugation and were stained directly, with no culture step. So that batch effects would be minimized, each experiment stained and sorted samples in pairs, pairing one healthy donor with one patient. What the research found in general, with its limitations: Shorter templates might have been favored by PCR, but patient and control samples were amplified and corrected together, so both groups would have been affected equally by any skew. Sequencing cDNA rather than genomic DNA could over-represent highly expressing activated cells, although activation and CD3 levels did not differ between groups. Naive, central memory and regulatory TCRB repertoires appeared to be more alike among patients than among healthy donors. At VDJ recombination sites, type 1 diabetes patients had fewer insertions and more deleted nucleotides, which implies abnormalities in thymic rearrangement. Because the HLA sub-analyses included only small numbers of individuals, any influence of HLA type on TCRB rearrangement was left unresolved. Type 1 diabetes patients showed a moderate but significant shortening of TCRB CDR3 length in all four CD4+ subsets.

The High Capacity cDNA Reverse Transcription Kit was used to reverse transcribe all of the isolated RNA, meaning that expressed TCRB transcripts were what got sequenced. Deep immunoSEQ sequencing was applied to naive, central memory and regulatory T cell samples, giving an average of roughly 3.6 million total reads per sample. After sorted cells were lysed in RLT buffer, RNA was extracted with DNase-treated RNeasy Micro or Mini kits, with the choice depending on cell number. To prevent cross-contamination, every cell subset was processed on its own, while patient and healthy donor samples were processed together. TCRB sequences were amplified from cDNA with the immunoSEQ multiplex PCR, producing 87-bp fragments spanning the CDR3 region. Sequencing of the amplicons was performed on the Illumina HiSeq platform. Per the authors' processing: PCR bias was computationally corrected using synthetic template baselines, reads within Hamming distance 2 were collapsed, and singletons that could not be merged were discarded. Reads were aligned to IMGT to assign V, D and J genes, CDR3 length, and insertions or deletions at six rearrangement sites. Clonotype counts were normalized to sorted cell number within each subset before computing true diversity and Gini coefficients with the tcR R package. Repertoire sharing was quantified using the overlap coefficient calculated on TCRB nucleotide sequences. Out-of-frame TCRB sequences from naive cells were analyzed as a proxy for the pre-selection repertoire. TCRdb limited this immuneACCESS table to in-frame rearrangements with V and J called. A share of clones is missing; checked studies link under half to unresolved V genes, and the rest is unexplained. V, J and clone size were drawn from that table, and D and trimming were deduced from the DNA. A total of about 340,000 clones appear in this sample, less than 15% of them only once. Jointly, the top ten make up about 0.015% of the sample.

The receptor was derived from a woman aged 18-29 years with type 1 diabetes. Specimen: naive CD4+ T cells from blood. The cell subset or site label corresponds to: true naive CD4+ T cells. The rearrangement joined TRBV5-1 to TRBJ2-5; perhaps TRBD2 is the D gene, with 5 bases matching. The CDR3 region has the sequence CASSLEMGRETQYF. The DNA sequence is TGCGCCAGCAGCTTGGAAATGGGGAGAGAGACCCAGTACTTC.